The T cell receptor (beta chain) described here comes from a study of molecular identifiers for immune sequencing clone quantification. This clonotype was seen a few times. What it binds is not known. Naive CD8 T cells underwent sorting with the CD8+CD4-CCR7+CD45RA+ definition. General study points: Should identical TCR molecules share a barcode, the sizes of highly expanded clones could be underestimated.

MiXCR was run by TCRdb on the PCR reads, yielding one entry per CDR3 protein. The table includes over 300,000 distinct CDR3 sequences, roughly a quarter detected once. Deletions cut 2 bases from V and 8 bases from J, with 15 bases between. This CDR3 has 15 amino acids. The V and J genes are TRBV12-3 or TRBV12-4 and TRBJ1-4, with D possibly matching TRBD1 (5 bases). This clonotype originated in a human donor in good health. Some libraries in this study had Jurkat cell RNA spiked in. Sequencing used naive CD8+ T cells from blood, with Jurkat cell RNA spiked in. The subset here: FACS-sorted CD8+CD4-CCR7+CD45RA+ naive T cells. The CDR3 protein is CASSLRAGILEKLFF. The DNA for the CDR3 is TGTGCCAGCAGTTTAAGGGCAGGGATCCTCGAAAAACTGTTTTTT.